This TCR beta chain was captured in a study of CD4 T cells in relation to SARS-CoV-2 and coronaviruses. Overall study: Shared crossreactive spike epitopes were mapped to their HLA restriction.

Study conclusions and caveats: Samples before the pandemic and after infection were not matched within any donor.

Clones were sequenced by immunoSEQ multiplex PCR, and TCRdb holds only the in-frame ones, with some missing. The sample contains about 38,000 clones, roughly 80% of which appear only once. CDR3 length equals 13 residues. V lost 4 bases and J lost 7, with 11 bases in between. More than 7.5 x 10^4 naive or memory CD4+ cells were cultured with CEF peptides for under twelve days. To note about this clone: The antigen is unknown.

The V gene is TRBV12-3 or TRBV12-4, the J gene TRBJ2-1; the D is unclear. Material for sequencing was memory CD4+ T cells from PBMCs, cultured in vitro. The receptor's source is an adult with COVID-19. CDR3 sequence: CASSSDSGNEQFF. Written as DNA, the CDR3 is TGTGCCAGCAGTTCCGACTCTGGGAATGAGCAGTTCTTC.